Below are 8 T cell receptor beta chains sequenced from a single sample in a study of T cell changes during pregnancy in multiple sclerosis. Profiled with immunoSEQ multiplex PCR; TCRdb holds only in-frame clones, not every one. This sample has some 29,000 clones, with over 75% found just once. The starting material was CD8+ T cells from peripheral blood mononuclear cells, obtained after pregnancy. The receptors stem from a female donor with multiple sclerosis, enrolled in a pregnancy study.

This clone was seen a handful of times. The chain has TRBV6-1 and TRBJ2-3; the match to TRBD2 covers 8 bases. V lost 3 bases and J lost 6; bases outside the gene matches: 8. This CDR3 comprises 15 residues. Germline V CDR1 and CDR2: MNHNS, SASEGT. The CDR3 DNA reads TGTGCCAGCAGTGATCGATCGGGGGGGGGCGATACGCAGTATTTT. As protein: CASSDRSGGGDTQYF.

This clone came up once. This rearrangement joins TRBV27 to TRBJ1-5, with 10 bases matching TRBD1. The length of the CDR3 is 15 residues. Trimming removed 1 base from V and 4 bases from J; junction bases left unmatched: 1. Germline-derived CDR1 and CDR2 are MNHEY and SMNVEV (reference sequence). CDR3 loop: CASSLWTGGNQPQHF. CDR3 in DNA: TGTGCCAGCAGTTTATGGACAGGGGGAAATCAGCCCCAGCATTTT.

This rearrangement joins TRBV6-4 to TRBJ2-3; 13 bases are shared with TRBD2. V shed 3 bases, J shed 4 bases, and the junction held 1 base outside the gene matches. CDR1 is MRHNA and CDR2 is SNTAGT in the germline V gene. CDR3 size: 15 residues. The CDR3, as DNA: TGTGCCAGCAGTGAACTAGCGGGAGGGCCAGATACGCAGTATTTT. Translation gives CASSELAGGPDTQYF.

This chain uses TRBV2 with TRBJ2-7; TRBD2 aligns across 10 bases. J lost 3 bases, V lost 2 bases, and 7 bases had no gene match. CDR3 length equals 16 residues. Germline V CDR1 and CDR2: SNHLY, FYNNEI. DNA for the CDR3: TGTGCCAGCAGTGAAACTCTGAGCGGGAGGGTCTACGAGCAGTACTTC. Its protein is CASSETLSGRVYEQYF.

The V and J genes are TRBV4-1 and TRBJ1-1; a weak D match, TRBD1 (5 bases). V was clipped by 3 bases and J by 6 bases, with 20 bases between them. Germline V gives CDR1 MGHRA, CDR2 YSYEKL. CDR3 length: 16 residues. The DNA of the CDR3 is TGCGCCAGCAGCCATCGGGCAGGGAGGGAGTGGTCTGAAGCTTTCTTT. The encoded protein is CASSHRAGREWSEAFF.

This clone was picked up one time. The CDR3 bases are TGCGCCAGCAGCCAAGATTTCCGGACTAGCGTGAACAATGAGCAGTTCTTC. Protein sequence: CASSQDFRTSVNNEQFF. The rearrangement links TRBV4-3 to TRBJ2-1, with TRBD2 matching 9 bases. V lost 0 bases and J lost 5; bases outside the gene matches: 8. The CDR3 sequence is 17 residues long. The germline gives CDR1 LGHNA, CDR2 YSLEER.

The chain has TRBV11-2 and TRBJ2-5, with TRBD1 matching over 9 bases. J lost 2 bases, V lost 7 bases, and 5 bases had no gene match. Per germline, CDR1 SGHAT and CDR2 FQNNGV. The CDR3 spans 14 residues. The DNA of the CDR3 is TGTGCCAGCAACCAAGACAGGGGGCAAGAGACCCAGTACTTC. Its translation: CASNQDRGQETQYF.

The chain has TRBV5-1 and TRBJ2-7; 7 nucleotides agree with TRBD2. This CDR3 has 15 amino acids. V shed 4 bases and J 5 bases; nucleotides not matched to a gene: 12. CDR1 and CDR2 from the germline V gene are SGHRS and YFSETQ. This chain's CDR3 is CASSPAWEGRHEQYF. CDR3 sequence (DNA): TGCGCCAGCAGCCCCGCGTGGGAGGGCCGCCACGAGCAGTACTTC.